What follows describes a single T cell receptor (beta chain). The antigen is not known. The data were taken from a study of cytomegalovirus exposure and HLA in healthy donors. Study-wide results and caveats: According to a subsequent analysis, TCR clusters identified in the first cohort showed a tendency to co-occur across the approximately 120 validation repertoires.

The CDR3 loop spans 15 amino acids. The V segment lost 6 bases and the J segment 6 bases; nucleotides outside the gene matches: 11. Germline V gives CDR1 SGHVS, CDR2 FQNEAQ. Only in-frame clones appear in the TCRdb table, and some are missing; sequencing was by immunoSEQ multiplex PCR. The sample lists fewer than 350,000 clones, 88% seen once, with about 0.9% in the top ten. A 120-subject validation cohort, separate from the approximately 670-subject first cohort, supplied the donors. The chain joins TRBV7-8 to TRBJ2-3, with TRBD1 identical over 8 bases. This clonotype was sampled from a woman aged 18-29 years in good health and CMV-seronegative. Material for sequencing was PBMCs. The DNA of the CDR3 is TGTGCCAGCAGAGGACAGGGTCGAGAGGAGGATACGCAGTATTTT. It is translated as CASRGQGREEDTQYF.